Below are 20 T cell receptor beta chains sequenced from a single sample in a study of cytomegalovirus exposure and HLA in healthy donors. PCR used 60 Vbeta primers and 13 Jbeta primers. Sequencing was performed with immunoSEQ multiplex PCR; in TCRdb, only in-frame clones are kept and a portion is missing. Of over 120,000 clones in the sample, about 80% were seen once. The sample consisted of PBMCs. The receptors come from a female donor in good health and CMV-seronegative.

This chain joins TRBV5-1 and TRBJ1-1, with D perhaps TRBD1 (5 bases). This CDR3 comprises 14 residues. Germline CDR1 and CDR2: SGHRS and YFSETQ. V shed 3 bases and J shed 3 bases, with 12 bases lying between them. CDR3 protein: CASSYRRVDTEAFF. Written as DNA, the CDR3 is TGCGCCAGCAGCTATCGCAGGGTGGACACTGAAGCTTTCTTT.

The chain couples TRBV19 to TRBJ2-7; TRBD2 is a possible D gene (6 bases). V gave up 4 bases and J gave up 1 base, with 17 bases separating them. Per the germline V gene, CDR1 is LNHDA and CDR2 is SQIVND (reference sequence). The CDR3 spans 16 residues. The CDR3: CASSTRRDGGSYEQYF. CDR3 bases: TGTGCCAGTAGTACCAGGAGGGATGGGGGGTCCTACGAGCAGTACTTC.

The chain has TRBV27 and TRBJ2-3, with 7 bases fitting TRBD2. Trimming removed 8 bases from V and 0 bases from J; junction bases left unmatched: 8. From germline, CDR1 is MNHEY and CDR2 SMNVEV (reference sequence). This CDR3 contains 15 residues. The CDR3 here is CASPTGGNSTDTQYF. The DNA of the CDR3 is TGTGCCAGCCCCACCGGGGGGAATAGCACAGATACGCAGTATTTT.

This chain uses TRBV5-6 with TRBJ2-1; 7 bases are a match to TRBD1. Germline trimming cut 4 bases from V and 0 bases from J; bases unmatched to any gene: 7. CDR3 length equals 16 residues. The germline CDR1 and CDR2 sequences are SGHDT and YYEEEE. CDR3 in amino acids: CASSRDRVSSYNEQFF. CDR3 bases: TGTGCCAGCAGCAGGGACAGAGTCAGCTCCTACAATGAGCAGTTCTTC.

This sequence joins TRBV28 and TRBJ2-1, with 7 bases matching TRBD2. The CDR3 extends over 15 amino acids. With V trimmed by 2 bases and J by 0 bases, 1 base remained unmatched. Per germline, CDR1 MDHEN and CDR2 SYDVKM. CDR3 DNA: TGTGCCAGCAGTTTACGCGGGAGCTCCTACAATGAGCAGTTCTTC. Encoded protein: CASSLRGSSYNEQFF.

The genes are TRBV7-3 and TRBJ2-1; 7 bases are shared with TRBD2. Germline V lookup: CDR1 SGHTA, CDR2 FQGTGA. This CDR3 has 17 residues. V dropped 0 bases and J dropped 6; count of bases not matched to a gene: 11. The CDR3 nucleotides read TGTGCCAGCAGCTTAACGGGGCTGCAGCGGGGATCCAATGAGCAGTTCTTC. Amino acids: CASSLTGLQRGSNEQFF.

V and J are TRBV27 and TRBJ2-5; TRBD1 might be the D (7 bases). CDR1 is MNHEY, CDR2 SMNVEV, per germline (reference sequence). The CDR3 length is 13 residues. The V end lost 5 bases, the J end lost 2 bases, and 9 bases lay between the germline ends. CDR3 in amino acids: CASSPGGQETQYF. CDR3 DNA sequence: TGTGCCAGCAGTCCAGGGGGGCAAGAGACCCAGTACTTC.

The chain combines TRBV19 with TRBJ1-4; perhaps TRBD1 as D (5 bases). The CDR3 loop spans 13 amino acids. Looked up from germline, CDR1 is LNHDA and CDR2 is SQIVND (reference sequence). V lost 2 bases and J lost 6, with 7 bases in between. CDR3 bases: TGTGCCAGTAGTATATCAGGGTATGAAAAACTGTTTTTT. It translates to CASSISGYEKLFF.

This sequence joins TRBV7-2 and TRBJ1-4; D not certain. Germline-derived CDR1 and CDR2 are SGHTA and FQGNSA. The CDR3 runs 15 residues. V was cut by 2 bases and J by 0 bases, with 7 bases left in between. The CDR3 nucleotides are TGTGCCAGCAGCTTAATGGAGGCAACTAATGAAAAACTGTTTTTT. Translating gives CASSLMEATNEKLFF.

The genes are TRBV5-1 and TRBJ2-1; 9 nucleotides line up with TRBD2. There are 15 residues in the CDR3. With 7 bases clipped from V and 2 bases from J, the junction kept 7 bases outside the gene matches. Per germline, CDR1 SGHRS and CDR2 YFSETQ. This CDR3 is CASAVRTSAYNEQFF. The CDR3 region has the DNA TGCGCCAGCGCGGTCAGGACTAGCGCCTACAATGAGCAGTTCTTC.

This chain links TRBV7-3 with TRBJ1-6; maybe TRBD1 (6 bases). Germline-derived CDR1 and CDR2 are SGHTA and FQGTGA. The V gene lost 4 bases and the J gene lost 6 bases, with 19 bases spanning the gap. The CDR3 is 17 residues long. In DNA, the CDR3 is TGTGCCAGCAGCTCCGGAAATCAACAGGGCTCTAATTCACCCCTCCACTTT. Its protein is CASSSGNQQGSNSPLHF.

The chain combines TRBV5-1 with TRBJ2-7; 14 nucleotides align to TRBD2. The CDR3 sequence is 17 residues long. Germline CDR1 and CDR2: SGHRS and YFSETQ. V dropped 0 bases and J dropped 2; count of bases not matched to a gene: 4. CDR3 in amino acids: CASSLGLAGGITYEQYF. The CDR3 region has the DNA TGCGCCAGCAGCTTGGGACTAGCGGGGGGGATCACCTACGAGCAGTACTTC.

This sequence joins TRBV6-5 and TRBJ2-2; the match to TRBD1 covers 7 bases. V trimming: 4 bases; J trimming: 6 bases; junction bases outside the gene matches: 8. The CDR3 extends over 15 amino acids. Germline V lookup: CDR1 MNHEY, CDR2 SVGAGI. The CDR3 DNA is TGTGCCAGCAGTTCCGACAGGGCTTCGGCCGGGGAGCTGTTTTTT. Protein: CASSSDRASAGELFF.

The gene calls are TRBV28 and TRBJ1-1; D is possibly TRBD1 (5 bases). Trimming cost V 4 bases and J 0 bases, with 15 bases left between them. The CDR3 covers 16 residues. Germline-derived CDR1 and CDR2 are MDHEN and SYDVKM. CDR3 region: CASSYPGLPMNTEAFF. The CDR3 DNA reads TGTGCCAGCAGTTATCCGGGACTCCCCATGAACACTGAAGCTTTCTTT.

V and J are TRBV7-3 and TRBJ2-1, with a weak D call TRBD1 (6 bases). V lost 1 base, J lost 6 bases, and 13 bases lay in between. The CDR3 consists of 15 residues. CDR1 is SGHTA, CDR2 FQGTGA, per germline. The CDR3 loop reads CASSLRKGVANEQFF. CDR3 sequence (DNA): TGTGCCAGCAGCTTAAGGAAGGGGGTTGCCAATGAGCAGTTCTTC.

The chain joins TRBV15 to TRBJ1-4; TRBD1 matches 7 bases. V dropped 5 bases and J dropped 5; count of bases not matched to a gene: 11. Per germline, CDR1 LNHNV and CDR2 YYDKDF (reference sequence). The CDR3 has 16 amino acids. DNA of the CDR3: TGTGCCACCAGCGTCGACAGGGAGGTTTGGAATGAAAAACTGTTTTTT. This codes for CATSVDREVWNEKLFF. Based on the CDR3 plus reference TRBV15 and TRBJ1-4, the full variable domain is DAMVIQNPRYQVTQFGKPVTLSCSQTLNHNVMYWYQQKSSQAPKLLFHYYDKDFNNEADTPDNFQSRRPNTSFCFLDIRSPGLGDTAMYLCATSVDREVWNEKLFFGSGTQLSVL.

This clone was seen just once. The V call is TRBV27, the J call TRBJ2-1, with 9 bases lining up with TRBD1. Germline values: CDR1 MNHEY, CDR2 SMNVEV (reference sequence). The CDR3 totals 14 residues. V lost 4 bases and J lost 8; bases outside the gene matches: 6. In DNA, the CDR3 is TGTGCCAGCAGTTATTTGACAGGGGGGGATGAGCAGTTCTTC. Translating gives CASSYLTGGDEQFF.

V and J are TRBV2 and TRBJ2-1; 9 bases fit TRBD2. The CDR3 is made up of 17 amino acids. Germline V gives CDR1 SNHLY, CDR2 FYNNEI. The junction had 18 bases not matched to a gene; V was cut back by 8 bases and J by 7 bases. CDR3 bases: TGTGCCAGCCAACAGGGCTGGGGCGGGGGGGCTCGGAATGAGCAGTTCTTC. Translation: CASQQGWGGGARNEQFF.

The CDR3 spells CASSLAGESEQYF. The CDR3 nucleotides are TGTGCCAGCAGTTTAGCGGGAGAGTCCGAGCAGTACTTC. The chain carries TRBV6-1 and TRBJ2-7; 9 bases are shared with TRBD2. The CDR3 sequence is 13 residues long. J lost 6 bases, V lost 5 bases, and 5 bases had no gene match. Germline V gene lookup returns CDR1 MNHNS and CDR2 SASEGT.

This chain connects TRBV28 to TRBJ2-5; possible D gene TRBD2, 6 bases. Per germline, CDR1 MDHEN and CDR2 SYDVKM. Trimming pared 2 bases from V and 2 bases from J, leaving 18 bases between. CDR3 size: 17 residues. CDR3 sequence (DNA): TGTGCCAGCAGTTTAATGGGCCTGGGGGGACGACAAGAGACCCAGTACTTC. Translated: CASSLMGLGGRQETQYF. Based on the CDR3 plus reference TRBV28 and TRBJ2-5, the full variable domain is DVKVTQSSRYLVKRTGEKVFLECVQDMDHENMFWYRQDPGLGLRLIYFSYDVKMKEKGDIPEGYSVSREKKERFSLILESASTNQTSMYLCASSLMGLGGRQETQYFGPGTRLLVL.